The source of this TCR beta chain is a study of tissue T cells after allogeneic stem cell transplantation. Repertoires were generated with immunoSEQ multiplex PCR, while TCRdb's copy carries only in-frame clones and drops some. The sample lists about 48,000 clones; 65% to 80% were seen once. Concerning this clone itself: Its antigen remains unknown. Genes and germline come from the mouse. With the read ending 1 residue before the CDR3 end, the germline J gene is used to fill in that end.

Trimming took 3 bases from V and 0 from J; bases not matched to a gene: 6. The CDR3 length is 17 residues. Germline values: CDR1 SGHLS, CDR2 HYDKME. Study outcomes and limitations: TCR repertoires tracked anatomic similarity, regardless of disease or transplant status. Across patients, clones rarely overlapped, yet motif clusters were shared tissue-specifically.

The clonotype originates from a pool of C57BL/6 mice in good health. The J gene is TRBJ2-3, the V gene TRBV12-2; 12 nucleotides align to TRBD2. The sequenced sample consisted of sorted cells pooled from one or two spleens. The DNA read from the CDR3 is TGTGCCAGCTCTACGCCGGGACTGGGGGGTAGTGCAGAAACGCTGTAT. Translated, it gives CASSTPGLGGSAETLY. The CDR3 reads in full as CASSTPGLGGSAETLYF.